The clone carrying this TCR beta chain was seen at least ten times. This specimen belongs to a study of neurological immune-mediated disorders. Trimming stripped 0 bases from V and 6 bases from J, with 6 bases between. The germline CDR1 and CDR2 sequences are DFQATT and SNEGSKA (reference sequence). There are 11 residues in the CDR3. PBMCs numbering 2 million and stored at -80 C yielded the unsorted libraries. Template-switch 5'RACE cDNA synthesis added a 10-nucleotide unique molecular identifier. From 15-18 subjects, over 190 million TCR-beta sequences were obtained in each sequencing run. TCRdb re-called the 5' RACE reads with MiXCR, one entry per CDR3 protein. The table has tens of thousands of distinct CDR3 sequences, over 9% seen once.

The gene calls are TRBV20-1 and TRBJ2-7; no firm D call. Sequencing was carried out using PBMCs. The sequence was obtained from a middle-aged woman with HTLV-1-associated myelopathy (HAM/TSP). For the CDR3, the DNA is TGCAGTGCTAGAGATGTGGGCGAGCAGTACTTC. Residues: CSARDVGEQYF.